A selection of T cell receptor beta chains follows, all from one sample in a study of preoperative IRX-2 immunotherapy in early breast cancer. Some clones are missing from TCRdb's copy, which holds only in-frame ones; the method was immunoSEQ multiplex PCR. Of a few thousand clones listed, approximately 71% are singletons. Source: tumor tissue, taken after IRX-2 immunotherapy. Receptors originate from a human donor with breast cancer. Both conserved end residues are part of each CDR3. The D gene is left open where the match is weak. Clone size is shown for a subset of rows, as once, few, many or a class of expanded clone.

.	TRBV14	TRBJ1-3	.	TGTGCCAGCAGCCAAGGCGCGGTGGCCCCGTTGGGAAACACCATATATTTT	CASSQGAVAPLGNTIYF
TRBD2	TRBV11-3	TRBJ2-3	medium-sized	TGTGCCAGCAGCTATGGGGGGGGACCTGGGATAGATACGCAGTATTTT	CASSYGGGPGIDTQYF
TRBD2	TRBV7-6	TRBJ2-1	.	TGTGCCAGCCCTGGACTAGCGGGAGGTGGAGAGCAGTTCTTC	CASPGLAGGGEQFF
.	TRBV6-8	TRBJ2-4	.	TGTGCCAGCTCAGGGGGGGAGTACATTCAGTACTTC	CASSGGEYIQYF
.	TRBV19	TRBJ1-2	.	TGTGCCAGTACCGGACGGCCCTATGGCTACACCTTC	CASTGRPYGYTF
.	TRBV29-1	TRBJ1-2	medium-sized	TGCAGCGGCAACTCTCCTCCGGGGGATGGCTACACCTTC	CSGNSPPGDGYTF
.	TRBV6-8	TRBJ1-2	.	TGTGCCAGCACCCCCTCGGGGCAAGGTGGCTACACCTTC	CASTPSGQGGYTF
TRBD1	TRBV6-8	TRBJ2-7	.	TGTGCCAGCAGTTACGAGGGGGCCGGAGACTACGAGCAGTACTTC	CASSYEGAGDYEQYF
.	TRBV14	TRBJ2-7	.	TGTGCCAGCAGCGACACTCCCGCGCAGCAGTACTTC	CASSDTPAQQYF
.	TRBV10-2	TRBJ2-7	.	TGCGCCAGCAGTGCCGGGTCTTCGGGATACGAGCAGTACTTC	CASSAGSSGYEQYF
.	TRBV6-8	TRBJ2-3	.	TGTGCCATCAGGGCGGGACTTACCACAGATACGCAGTATTTT	CAIRAGLTTDTQYF
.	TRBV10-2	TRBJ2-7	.	TGCGCCAGCAGGGACCTAGCGTACGAGCAGTACTTC	CASRDLAYEQYF
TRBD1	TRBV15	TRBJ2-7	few	TGTGCCACCAGCAGAGATTCCCCCGGACAGGGGTCCTACGAGCAGTACTTC	CATSRDSPGQGSYEQYF
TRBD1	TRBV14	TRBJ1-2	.	TGTGCCAGCAGCCTTCCGGGACAGGGGTTTTATGGCTACACCTTC	CASSLPGQGFYGYTF
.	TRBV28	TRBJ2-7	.	TGTGCCAGCAGTCGGTCCGAACCCTACGAGCAGTACTTC	CASSRSEPYEQYF
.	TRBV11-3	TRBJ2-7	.	TGTGCCAGCAGCTTAGGGGAGTCAGGGTTAACCTACGAGCAGTACTTC	CASSLGESGLTYEQYF
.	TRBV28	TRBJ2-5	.	TGTGCCAGCACCTGGGGGGTCTTAGAGACCCAGTACTTC	CASTWGVLETQYF
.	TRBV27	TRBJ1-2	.	TGTGCCACGCGGTCCGGGACGGGTGGCTACACCTTC	CATRSGTGGYTF
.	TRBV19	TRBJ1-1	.	TGTGCCAGTAGGAACGGGGGGAACACTGAAGCTTTCTTT	CASRNGGNTEAFF
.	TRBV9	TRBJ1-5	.	TGTGCCAGCAGCGCAAATCAGGATCCTCAGCCCCAGCATTTT	CASSANQDPQPQHF
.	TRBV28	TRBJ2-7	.	TGTGCCAGCAGTTTACCGGGCTACGAGCAGTACTTC	CASSLPGYEQYF
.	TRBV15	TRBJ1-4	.	TGTGCCACCAGCCGTGACACGGACGGGAATGAAAAACTGTTTTTT	CATSRDTDGNEKLFF
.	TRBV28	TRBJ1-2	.	TGTGCCAGCAGGGAGACTGGTAACTATGGCTACACCTTC	CASRETGNYGYTF
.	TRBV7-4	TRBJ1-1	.	TGTGCCAGCAGCTTGGTACGGCAGGGAACCACTGAAGCTTTCTTT	CASSLVRQGTTEAFF
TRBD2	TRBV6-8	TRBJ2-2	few	TGTGCCAGCAGTTTGGGACTAGCGGCGAACACCGGGGAGCTGTTTTTT	CASSLGLAANTGELFF
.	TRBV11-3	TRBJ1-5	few	TGTGCCAGCAGCTCTGATTACTATAGCAATCAGCCCCAGCATTTT	CASSSDYYSNQPQHF
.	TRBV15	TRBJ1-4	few	TGTGCCACCAGCAGAGACATCTTTGCCGGACAGAGTATAACTAATGAAAAACTGTTTTTT	CATSRDIFAGQSITNEKLFF
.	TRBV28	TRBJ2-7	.	TGTGCCAGCAGTTTAAGCGACAGGTCCTACGAGCAGTACTTC	CASSLSDRSYEQYF
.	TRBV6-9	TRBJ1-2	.	TGTGCCAGCAGTTACGGCGGGGTTCAAAACTATGGCTACACCTTC	CASSYGGVQNYGYTF
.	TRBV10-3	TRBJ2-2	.	TGTGCCATCAGTGAAGAGGGACTGGAGACCGGGGAGCTGTTTTTT	CAISEEGLETGELFF
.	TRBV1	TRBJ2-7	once	TGCGCCAGCAGCCAGTATTGGGACTACGAGCAGTACTTC	CASSQYWDYEQYF
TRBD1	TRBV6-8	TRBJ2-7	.	TGTGCCAGCAGTTACACCTCGCCGGGACAGGGGGGGGAGCAGTACTTC	CASSYTSPGQGGEQYF
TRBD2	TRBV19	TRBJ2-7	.	TGTGCCAGTAGTATTTCCATCGTGAGCGGGAGAAAATCCTACGAGCAGTACTTC	CASSISIVSGRKSYEQYF
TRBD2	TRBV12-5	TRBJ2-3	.	TGTGCTAGTACCAGGGGACTAGTGGCAGATACGCAGTATTTT	CASTRGLVADTQYF
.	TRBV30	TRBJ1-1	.	TGTGCCTGGAGCCCCGGGGGAGGGTTAATTGAAGCTTTCTTT	CAWSPGGGLIEAFF
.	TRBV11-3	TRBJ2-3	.	TGTGCCAGCAGCTTAACCTCTAGCACAGATACGCAGTATTTT	CASSLTSSTDTQYF
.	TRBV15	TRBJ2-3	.	TGTGCCACCGGACGGGGACATCTTAGCACAGATACGCAGTATTTT	CATGRGHLSTDTQYF
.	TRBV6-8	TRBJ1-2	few	TGTGCCAGCAGTGACACAGGGCCATCTCCATTCTATGGCTACACCTTC	CASSDTGPSPFYGYTF
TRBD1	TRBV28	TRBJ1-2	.	TGTGCCAGCAGTGACCGTTCGACAGGGGGCTATGGCTACACCTTC	CASSDRSTGGYGYTF
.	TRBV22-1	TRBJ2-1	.	TGTGCCAGCAGTTTATTTAGCGAATCCTACAATGAGCAGTTCTTC	CASSLFSESYNEQFF
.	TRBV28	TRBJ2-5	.	TGTGCCAGCAGTTTTGCGTGGGAGACCCAGTACTTC	CASSFAWETQYF
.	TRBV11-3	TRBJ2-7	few	TGTGCCAGCAGCCCCAGGAGGGACCGGCCCTACGAGCAGTACTTC	CASSPRRDRPYEQYF